These T cell receptor beta chains were read from a single sample in a study of CD8 T cells in ankylosing spondylitis. One entry per CDR3 protein results from TCRdb running MiXCR on the 5' RACE reads. This sample carries 100,000 to 150,000 distinct CDR3 sequences, roughly an eighth of them seen once, and the ten largest clones take around 3%. The material sequenced was blood, either unsorted or a sorted T cell fraction (not recorded which). Receptor source: a female donor with ankylosing spondylitis or in good health (not recorded which). The conserved cysteine and the conserved F or W are not part of the CDR3 here.

j_gene: TRBJ1-2
len: 13
v_gene: TRBV5-1
CDR3aa: ASSLDLGANYGYT

j_gene: TRBJ2-7
len: 11
v_gene: TRBV6-6
CDR3aa: ASRAAPSSEQY

j_gene: TRBJ2-2
len: 13
v_gene: TRBV12-3/TRBV12-4
CDR3aa: ASTLSGGVTGELF

j_gene: TRBJ1-4
len: 11
v_gene: TRBV20-1
CDR3aa: SASRTTNEKLF

j_gene: TRBJ1-1
len: 12
v_gene: TRBV7-8
CDR3aa: ASSFPGGNTEAF

j_gene: TRBJ2-5
len: 15
v_gene: TRBV4-2
CDR3aa: ASSQWLLGARQETQY

j_gene: TRBJ2-7
len: 13
v_gene: TRBV6-1
CDR3aa: ASSRDRAPNYEQY

j_gene: TRBJ2-2
len: 11
v_gene: TRBV7-2
CDR3aa: ASSLGSSGELF

j_gene: TRBJ2-1
len: 13
v_gene: TRBV15
CDR3aa: ATSREAAVYNEQF

j_gene: TRBJ2-7
len: 12
v_gene: TRBV7-9
CDR3aa: ASSLGQGLYEQY

j_gene: TRBJ2-3
len: 12
v_gene: TRBV5-6
CDR3aa: ASSLGGQTDTQY

j_gene: TRBJ2-2
len: 11
v_gene: TRBV29-1
CDR3aa: SVELNVGGELF

j_gene: TRBJ2-6
len: 13
v_gene: TRBV5-1
CDR3aa: ASSLEGTGANVLT

j_gene: TRBJ1-1
len: 15
v_gene: TRBV5-5
CDR3aa: TSSLAGQGRPNTEAF

j_gene: TRBJ2-7
len: 13
v_gene: TRBV6-1
CDR3aa: TSYSPASGAYEQY

j_gene: TRBJ2-3
len: 14
v_gene: TRBV6-5
CDR3aa: ASSYSPSGKTDTQY

j_gene: TRBJ2-5
len: 11
v_gene: TRBV10-3
CDR3aa: AISESVSWTQY

j_gene: TRBJ1-1
len: 13
v_gene: TRBV7-9
CDR3aa: ASSDLSTDAERAF

j_gene: TRBJ1-1
len: 13
v_gene: TRBV3-1
CDR3aa: ASSPRKGGNTEAF

j_gene: TRBJ2-1
len: 14
v_gene: TRBV6-1
CDR3aa: ASRKTGASSYNEQF

j_gene: TRBJ1-2
len: 12
v_gene: TRBV12-3/TRBV12-4
CDR3aa: ASSSDRVNYGYT

j_gene: TRBJ2-7
len: 11
v_gene: TRBV5-1
CDR3aa: ASSLIGPGEQY

j_gene: TRBJ2-7
len: 11
v_gene: TRBV12-3/TRBV12-4
CDR3aa: ASRRPGAHEQY

j_gene: TRBJ2-5
len: 12
v_gene: TRBV28
CDR3aa: ASEGTGGVQTQY

j_gene: TRBJ2-7
len: 16
v_gene: TRBV20-1
CDR3aa: SARDTLVGDALSYEQY

j_gene: TRBJ2-3
len: 14
v_gene: TRBV7-9
CDR3aa: ASSLGTSGGQAAQY

j_gene: TRBJ2-3
len: 15
v_gene: TRBV12-3/TRBV12-4
CDR3aa: ASSPQSSGRATDTQY

j_gene: TRBJ1-2
len: 15
v_gene: TRBV29-1
CDR3aa: SAPSGTGNLRDYGYT

j_gene: TRBJ1-3
len: 13
v_gene: TRBV9
CDR3aa: ASSVAEYSGNTIY

j_gene: TRBJ1-1
len: 12
v_gene: TRBV19
CDR3aa: ASTFGQGTPEAF

j_gene: TRBJ2-7
len: 13
v_gene: TRBV6-1
CDR3aa: ASRPPRQGTYEQY

j_gene: TRBJ1-2
len: 13
v_gene: TRBV3-1
CDR3aa: ASSQESTGGHGYT

j_gene: TRBJ2-5
len: 11
v_gene: TRBV27
CDR3aa: ASSLEGRETQY

j_gene: TRBJ2-2
len: 12
v_gene: TRBV25-1
CDR3aa: ASSEKGPTGELF

j_gene: TRBJ1-6
len: 11
v_gene: TRBV5-1
CDR3aa: ASSLVSNSPLH